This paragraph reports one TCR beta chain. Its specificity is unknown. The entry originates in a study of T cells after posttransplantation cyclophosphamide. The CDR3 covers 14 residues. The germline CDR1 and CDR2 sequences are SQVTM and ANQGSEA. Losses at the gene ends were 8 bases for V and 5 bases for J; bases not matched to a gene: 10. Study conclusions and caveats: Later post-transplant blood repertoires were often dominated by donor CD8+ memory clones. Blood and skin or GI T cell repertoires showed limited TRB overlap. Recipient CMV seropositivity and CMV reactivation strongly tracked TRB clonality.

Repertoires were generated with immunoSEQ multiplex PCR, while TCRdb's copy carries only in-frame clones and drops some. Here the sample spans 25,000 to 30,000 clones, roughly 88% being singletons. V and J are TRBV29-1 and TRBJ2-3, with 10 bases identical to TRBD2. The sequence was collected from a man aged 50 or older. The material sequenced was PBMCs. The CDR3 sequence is CSYQPGLALDTQYF. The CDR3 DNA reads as TGCAGCTATCAACCGGGACTAGCGTTAGATACGCAGTATTTT.